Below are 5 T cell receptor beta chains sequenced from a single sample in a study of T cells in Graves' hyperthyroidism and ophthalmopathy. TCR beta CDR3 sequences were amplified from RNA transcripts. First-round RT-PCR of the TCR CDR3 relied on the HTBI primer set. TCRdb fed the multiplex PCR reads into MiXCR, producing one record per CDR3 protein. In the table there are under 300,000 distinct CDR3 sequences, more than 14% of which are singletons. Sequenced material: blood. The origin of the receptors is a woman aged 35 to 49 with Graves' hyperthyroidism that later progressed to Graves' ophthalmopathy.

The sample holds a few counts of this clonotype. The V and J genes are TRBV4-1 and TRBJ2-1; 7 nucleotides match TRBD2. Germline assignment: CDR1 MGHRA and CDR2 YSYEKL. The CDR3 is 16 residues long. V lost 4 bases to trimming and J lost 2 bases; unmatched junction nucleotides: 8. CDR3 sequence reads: CASSRDYHRPYNEQFF. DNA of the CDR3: TGCGCCAGCAGCCGGGACTACCATCGACCCTACAATGAGCAGTTCTTC.

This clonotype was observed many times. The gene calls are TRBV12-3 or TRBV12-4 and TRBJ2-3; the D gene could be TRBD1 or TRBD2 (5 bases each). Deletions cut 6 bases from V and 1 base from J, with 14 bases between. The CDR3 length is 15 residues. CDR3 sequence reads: CASRLGRRGTDTQYF. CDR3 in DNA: TGTGCCAGCAGACTGGGACGGAGAGGCACAGATACGCAGTATTTT.

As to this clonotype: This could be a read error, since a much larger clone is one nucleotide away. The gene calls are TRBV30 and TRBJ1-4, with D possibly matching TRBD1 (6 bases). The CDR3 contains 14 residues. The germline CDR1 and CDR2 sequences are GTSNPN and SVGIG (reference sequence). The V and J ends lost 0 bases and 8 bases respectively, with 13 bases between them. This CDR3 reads CAWSVRGGREKLFF. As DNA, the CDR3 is TGTGCCTGGAGTGTACGCGGGGGGCGGGAAAAACTGTTTTTT.

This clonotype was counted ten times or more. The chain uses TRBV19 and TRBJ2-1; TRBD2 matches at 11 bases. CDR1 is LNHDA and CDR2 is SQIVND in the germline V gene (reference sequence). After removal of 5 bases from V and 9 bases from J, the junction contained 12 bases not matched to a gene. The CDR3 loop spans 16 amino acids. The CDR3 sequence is CASSSIAGGDVGEQFF. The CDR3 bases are TGTGCCAGTAGTTCAATAGCGGGAGGGGATGTAGGTGAGCAGTTCTTC.

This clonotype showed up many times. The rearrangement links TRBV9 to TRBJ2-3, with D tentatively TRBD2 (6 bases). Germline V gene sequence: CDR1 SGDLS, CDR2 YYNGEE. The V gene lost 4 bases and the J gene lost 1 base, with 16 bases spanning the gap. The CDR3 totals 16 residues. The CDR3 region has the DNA TGTGCCAGCAGCCGAGGTGGAGCGGGTGGCACAGATACGCAGTATTTT. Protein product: CASSRGGAGGTDTQYF. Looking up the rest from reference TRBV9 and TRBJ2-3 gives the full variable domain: DSGVTQTPKHLITATGQRVTLRCSPRSGDLSVYWYQQSLDQGLQFLIQYYNGEERAKGNILERFSAQQFPDLHSELNLSSLELGDSALYFCASSRGGAGGTDTQYFGPGTRLTVL.